This T cell receptor beta chain was captured by sequencing in a study of Ad26.COV2.S vaccination and SARS-CoV-2 variants (TCRdb year 2021). As for the study more broadly: TCRbeta repertoire sequencing served as the tool for gauging how specific and how broad the SARS-CoV-2-reactive T cell receptors were following Ad26.COV2.S vaccination. The TCR-sequenced set comprised about 32 samples: approximately 20 Ad26.COV2.S vaccine recipients, 5 placebo recipients and 8 SARS-CoV-2 convalescent individuals. The study at large found these results: The authors noted that total T cell responses may have been underestimated by the TCR breadth and depth analyses. Compared with placebo recipients, Ad26.COV2.S recipients showed higher spike-specific TCR breadth (P = 0.0014). Non-spike TCR breadth was comparable between vaccine and placebo recipients, consistent with the vaccine containing only spike. Substantial breadth of spike-specific CD8+ and CD4+ T cell responses was reported after vaccination.

With respect to this clone: The clone's antigen remains unknown. Base-call qualities are not available, and no considerably larger clone is one nucleotide away.

The immunoSEQ Assay was the method used to sequence TCRbeta CDR3 regions. After extraction, genomic DNA underwent amplification by bias-controlled multiplex PCR, followed by high-throughput sequencing. For the original study's pipeline: To quantify the absolute abundance of every unique TCRbeta CDR3 region, sequences were collapsed and filtered. T cell fraction was estimated by normalizing TCRbeta template counts to usable DNA, which was measured by amplifying reference genes present in all nucleated cells. Repertoire TCRs were annotated as SARS-CoV-2-specific by exact matching of V gene, CDR3 amino acid sequence and J gene to a known reactive TCR set. The reference SARS-CoV-2 TCR set came from MIRA and was filtered for enrichment in COVID-19-positive ImmuneCODE repertoires, removing public or cross-reactive TCRs. Using the MIRA antigens, annotated TCRs were further analysed by specific ORF or by position within an ORF. Depth was the summed frequency of annotated unique rearrangements, while breadth was defined as annotated unique rearrangements over total unique productive rearrangements. Two-sided Wilcoxon rank-sum tests were used to compare TCR breadth between groups. TCRdb obtained this table from immuneACCESS and retained in-frame rearrangements with V and J assigned. These tables miss some clones; where compared with another copy, unresolved V genes account for less than half of the shortfall, and the remainder is unexplained. The V and J calls and clone size were taken over from that table, and D and trimming were inferred from the DNA. The sample table shows about 87,000 clones, and roughly 85% are seen once. 16% of the sample goes to the ten largest clones.

CDR1 and CDR2, looked up from the germline V gene (reference sequence), are SEHNR and FQNEAQ. The CDR3 runs 16 residues from the cysteine to the phenylalanine. The entry retains the CDR3 DNA only, 48 bases that are in frame from base 1. Trimming removed 4 bases from V and 2 bases from J; the gene matches leave 5 bases unexplained. In light of the paper, this sample's time point label describes: individuals recovered from natural SARS-CoV-2 infection. The origin of this receptor is a human donor who had recovered from COVID-19. Specimen: peripheral blood, collected after recovery from COVID-19. The chain is encoded by TRBV7-9 joined to TRBJ2-3; 11 middle bases align to TRBD2. The CDR3 protein: CASSSTSGSLTDTQYF. The bases read TGTGCCAGCAGCTCTACTAGCGGGAGCCTCACAGATACGCAGTATTTT.